This T cell receptor beta chain was observed in a study of T cells after yellow fever vaccination. Study overall: For low cell numbers, libraries were made with SMART-Seq v4 Ultra Low Input.

A single record per CDR3 protein comes from TCRdb applying MiXCR to the 5' RACE reads. The profile covers about 68,000 distinct CDR3 sequences, with around 7% appearing a single time and roughly 35% taken by the ten largest. This clonotype was seen many times. The CDR3 runs 14 residues. The V segment lost 6 bases and the J segment 4 bases; nucleotides outside the gene matches: 3. Germline-derived CDR1 and CDR2 are MNHNS and SASEGT. The TCR comes from a man aged 18 to 35 who received the YFV17D yellow fever vaccine. Sequenced material: CD8+ T cells sorted from PBMCs, taken 35 to 50 days after the first yellow fever vaccination. The chain carries TRBV6-1 and TRBJ2-3; 11 nucleotides align to TRBD1. The CDR3 DNA sequence: TGTGCCAGCAGGGACAGGGGGCCCTCAGATACGCAGTATTTT. This encodes CASRDRGPSDTQYF.